A single sample is the source of the 8 T cell receptor beta chains below, sequenced in a study of blood T cell repertoires in COVID-19. Data came from immunoSEQ multiplex PCR; TCRdb stores just in-frame clones and leaves some out. The sample has some 150,000 clones, over 80% seen once. Material: peripheral blood. The receptors were gathered from a woman aged 45-65 years with acute or convalescent COVID-19.

This chain connects TRBV3-1 (or the pseudogene TRBV3-2) to TRBJ2-1, with D unclear. The germline V gene has CDR1 LGHDT and CDR2 YNNKEL (reference sequence). V dropped 0 bases and J dropped 2 bases, with 8 bases sitting between them. The CDR3 is made up of 15 amino acids. CDR3 DNA: TGTGCCAGCAGCCAAGATAGCCAGACCTACAATGAGCAGTTCTTC. Translating gives CASSQDSQTYNEQFF.

This clone was seen only once. The chain couples TRBV6-6 to TRBJ2-7, with 7 bases that match TRBD1. V lost 1 base and J lost 3; bases outside the gene matches: 3. The V gene's germline CDR1 is MNHNY and CDR2 SVGAGI (reference sequence). The CDR3 covers 14 residues. The CDR3 DNA reads as TGTGCCAGCAGTTACTTGGACAGGTTCTACGAGCAGTACTTC. It translates to CASSYLDRFYEQYF.

V gene TRBV5-1 combines with J gene TRBJ2-7; 7 nucleotides match TRBD1. Per germline, CDR1 SGHRS and CDR2 YFSETQ. There are 13 residues in the CDR3. The ends lost 4 bases at V and 2 bases at J; junction bases unmatched: 3. CDR3 nucleotide sequence: TGCGCCAGCAGCAGGGACAGTACCTACGAGCAGTACTTC. Translating gives CASSRDSTYEQYF. The full variable domain, rest sourced from reference TRBV5-1 and TRBJ2-7, is KAGVTQTPRYLIKTRGQQVTLSCSPISGHRSVSWYQQTPGQGLQFLFEYFSETQRNKGNFPGRFSGRQFSNSRSEMNVSTLELGDSALYLCASSRDSTYEQYFGPGTRLTVT.

This sequence joins TRBV5-1 and TRBJ1-2; maybe TRBD1 (5 bases). Trimming left V 0 bases short and J 3 bases short, with 12 bases between. CDR1 and CDR2 (germline): SGHRS, YFSETQ. The CDR3 contains 15 residues. The DNA for the CDR3 is TGCGCCAGCAGCTTGGGACAGACCAGGGACTATGGCTACACCTTC. It specifies CASSLGQTRDYGYTF.

The chain links TRBV11-2 to TRBJ2-2, with a possible D match to TRBD1 (6 bases). The CDR3 covers 16 residues. CDR1 and CDR2 from the germline V gene are SGHAT and FQNNGV. The V end lost 11 bases, the J end lost 6 bases, and 25 bases lay between the germline ends. CDR3 sequence: CAGAGYGTQGAGELFF. The CDR3, as DNA: TGTGCCGGAGCAGGTTACGGGACACAAGGGGCCGGGGAGCTGTTTTTT.

The V gene is TRBV6-1, the J gene TRBJ1-5; TRBD1 is a possible D gene (5 bases). CDR3 length: 15 amino acids. V gave up 2 bases and J gave up 7 bases, with 15 bases separating them. CDR1 and CDR2 (germline): MNHNS, SASEGT. The CDR3 DNA reads TGTGCCAGCAGTGAAATGGGGCAGGGCTACCAGCCCCAGCATTTT. Its translation is CASSEMGQGYQPQHF.

This chain joins TRBV2 and TRBJ2-3; a weak D match, TRBD2 (6 bases). This CDR3 region has 16 residues. The germline V and J ends were trimmed by 5 bases and 0 bases, with 15 bases remaining between them. Germline CDR1 SNHLY, CDR2 FYNNEI. The CDR3 region is CASSPIPGTSTDTQYF. For the CDR3, the DNA is TGTGCCAGCAGTCCAATCCCCGGGACTAGCACAGATACGCAGTATTTT.

This clone was picked up one time. The chain has TRBV19 and TRBJ2-5; TRBD2 might be the D (6 bases). V was pared by 5 bases and J by 8 bases, with 12 bases between. Germline loops: CDR1 LNHDA, CDR2 SQIVND (reference sequence). CDR3 length: 12 residues. CDR3 residues: CASSGGGDTQYF. DNA of the CDR3: TGTGCCAGTAGTGGGGGAGGCGACACCCAGTACTTC.